The TCR beta chain under discussion was sequenced for a study of blood T cell repertoires in COVID-19. About the study: The samples span acute and convalescent COVID-19 from the United States, Italy and Spain.

Cohorts were determined from participant-reported clinical history. Profiling relied on immunoSEQ multiplex PCR, and the TCRdb table lists in-frame clones only, not all of them. The top ten hold about 11% of the sample, which has over 110,000 clones, about 89% seen once. The sequenced sample was PBMCs or T cells enriched from blood (not recorded which). This TCR derives from a man aged 55 to 70 who had recovered from COVID-19.

The CDR3 reads CASSPGLDWATQYF. DNA of the CDR3: TGTGCCAGCAGCCCGGGGTTGGACTGGGCGACCCAGTACTTC. The genes are TRBV28 and TRBJ2-5; possible D gene TRBD2, 5 bases. The V gene lost 6 bases and the J gene lost 7 bases, with 18 bases spanning the gap. The CDR3 is 14 amino acids. The germline V gene encodes CDR1 MDHEN and CDR2 SYDVKM.